The TCR beta chain under discussion was sequenced for a study of T cell repertoires in cytomegalovirus infection. Study as a whole: Researchers turned to recently identified HLA-C-restricted CMV epitopes as well as well-studied HLA-B-restricted ones. It was the public TCR beta signatures that indicated both CMV infection and matching HLA type.

CDR1 and CDR2 (germline): SGHVS, FNYEAQ. The CDR3 is 15 amino acids. The ends were cut back, 1 base at V and 6 bases at J, with 13 bases in the middle. A single record per CDR3 protein comes from TCRdb applying MiXCR to the reads. The repertoire holds some 100,000 distinct CDR3 sequences, with around 28% as singletons. In regard to this clonotype: What it binds is not known.

Study findings and constraints: CMV-specific HLA-C-restricted TCR beta clonotypes dominated the ex vivo response. Identification of carriers of CMV plus the relevant HLA was achieved through cumulative public TCR beta family frequency.

The sequenced sample was CD8+ T cells from cultured PBMCs, obtained from culture after CMV antigen stimulation. The TCR was taken from a human donor in good health (CMV status not recorded). Some clones in this sample may be carry-over from other donors' samples. The genes are TRBV7-6 and TRBJ2-1, with D perhaps TRBD2 (5 bases). In DNA, the CDR3 is TGTGCCAGCAGCTTAGGCGACGGGGATCCCAATGAGCAGTTCTTC. The encoded protein is CASSLGDGDPNEQFF.